These 22 T cell receptor beta chains were sequenced from one sample in a study of technical replicates of blood from a few donors. Sequencing used immunoSEQ multiplex PCR; TCRdb keeps in-frame clones, though not all of them. The sample records roughly 100,000 clones, around 95% being singletons. Source material: T cells isolated from PBMCs. These receptors all come from a human donor in good health.

The chain combines TRBV5-4 with TRBJ2-1; weak D call: TRBD2 (5 bases). This CDR3 is 15 amino acids long. Trimming took 1 base from V and 4 from J, leaving 12 bases between them. From germline, CDR1 is SGHNT and CDR2 YYREEE (reference sequence). CDR3 region: CASSLFGGLYNEQFF. CDR3 DNA sequence: TGTGCCAGCAGCTTGTTTGGCGGGTTGTACAATGAGCAGTTCTTC.

The gene calls are TRBV19 and TRBJ2-1; 9 nucleotides align to TRBD2. CDR1 and CDR2 (germline): LNHDA, SQIVND (reference sequence). This CDR3 has 17 amino acids. Germline trimming cut 4 bases from V and 3 bases from J; bases unmatched to any gene: 10. Here the CDR3 reads CASSSSIAGEGYNEQFF. Here the CDR3 DNA reads TGTGCCAGTAGTAGCTCTATAGCGGGAGAGGGCTACAATGAGCAGTTCTTC.

J is TRBJ2-1 and V is TRBV7-9; perhaps TRBD2 as D (6 bases). This CDR3 is 15 amino acids long. The germline CDR1 and CDR2 sequences are SEHNR and FQNEAQ (reference sequence). Trimming pared 4 bases from V and 5 bases from J, leaving 15 bases between. The CDR3 sequence: CASSSLRGGNNEQFF. The CDR3 DNA reads as TGTGCCAGCAGCTCCCTAAGGGGAGGCAACAATGAGCAGTTCTTC.

The chain couples TRBV27 to TRBJ1-1; D remains ambiguous. CDR1 and CDR2 (germline): MNHEY, SMNVEV (reference sequence). Trimming removed 1 base from V and 3 bases from J, with 6 bases in between. The CDR3 contains 13 residues. The CDR3 reads CASSLYKHTEAFF. The CDR3 nucleotides read TGTGCCAGCAGTTTATACAAACACACTGAAGCTTTCTTT.

Turning to this clone: A read error may account for a junction end that differs from germline. The gene calls are TRBV6-1 and TRBJ2-1, with 10 bases that match TRBD2. Looked up from germline, CDR1 is MNHNS and CDR2 is SASEGT. The CDR3 covers 15 residues. The CDR3 DNA sequence: TGTGCCAGCAGTGAATCCAGCGGGAGGGCCCTGGATCTGGTCTTC. This translates into CASSESSGRALDLVF.

The chain has TRBV7-2 and TRBJ2-1, with 10 nucleotides matching TRBD1. The CDR3 sequence is 16 residues long. Germline loops: CDR1 SGHTA, CDR2 FQGNSA. The V gene end was trimmed by 4 bases and the J gene end by 6 bases; junction bases not matched to a gene: 9. CDR3 sequence reads: CASSWAGTGAGNEQFF. In DNA form, the CDR3 reads TGTGCCAGCAGCTGGGCTGGGACAGGGGCTGGCAATGAGCAGTTCTTC.

The chain joins TRBV28 to TRBJ1-5; the D gene is possibly TRBD1 (6 bases). Germline assignment: CDR1 MDHEN and CDR2 SYDVKM. The ends were cut back, 7 bases at V and 4 bases at J, with 20 bases in the middle. This CDR3 spans 16 amino acids. The CDR3 here is CASNEQGHETNQPQHF. CDR3 bases: TGTGCCAGCAACGAACAGGGTCACGAAACTAATCAGCCCCAGCATTTT.

This chain uses TRBV2 with TRBJ1-2, with D possibly TRBD1 on 5 matching bases. Trimming cost V 7 bases and J 0 bases, with 15 bases left between them. The CDR3 length is 15 residues. CDR1 is SNHLY and CDR2 is FYNNEI in the germline V gene. CDR3 sequence reads: CASTEVWGSNYGYTF. In DNA form, the CDR3 reads TGTGCCAGCACCGAGGTTTGGGGCTCTAACTATGGCTACACCTTC.

The DNA of the CDR3 is TGTGCCAGCAGTAAGCGGGTGGGTGATTCCTACGAGCAGTACTTC. It translates to CASSKRVGDSYEQYF. V gene TRBV25-1 combines with J gene TRBJ2-5, with TRBD2 as a possible D gene (6 bases). The J call is doubtful: the DNA matches TRBJ2-7 better. CDR1 and CDR2 from the germline V gene are MGHDK and SYGVNS. The CDR3 is made up of 15 amino acids.

The chain employs TRBV2 and TRBJ2-3; 11 positions match TRBD2. Germline CDR1 SNHLY, CDR2 FYNNEI. V lost 5 bases and J lost 2; bases outside the gene matches: 9. CDR3 length: 17 amino acids. The CDR3 bases are TGTGCCAGCAGTAGGAGTCGGACTAGCGGGTACACAGATACGCAGTATTTT. It yields the protein CASSRSRTSGYTDTQYF.

The genes are TRBV6-5 and TRBJ2-3; 7 nucleotides line up with TRBD2. Germline V CDR1 and CDR2: MNHEY, SVGAGI. Unmatched junction bases numbered 7, after V lost 2 bases and J lost 5 bases. The CDR3 totals 15 residues. In nucleotides, the CDR3 is TGTGCCAGCAGTTACGAGGCGGTAGCGGGAGATACGCAGTATTTT. Protein: CASSYEAVAGDTQYF.

This chain uses TRBV7-6 with TRBJ2-3, with 10 nucleotides matching TRBD2. Germline values: CDR1 SGHVS, CDR2 FNYEAQ. The CDR3 sequence is 15 residues long. Trimming at V came to 5 bases and at J to 0 bases, leaving 2 bases not matched to a gene. The CDR3 DNA reads as TGTGCCAGCAGCGCGACTAGCGGGAGCACAGATACGCAGTATTTT. It yields the protein CASSATSGSTDTQYF.

CDR3 sequence (DNA): TGTGCCAGCAGCCGCCGGGGTGATGAGCAGTTCTTC. This codes for CASSRRGDEQFF. V usage is TRBV7-6 and J usage is TRBJ2-1; a possible D gene is TRBD2 (5 bases). V was shortened by 5 bases and J by 8 bases, with 10 bases between the two germline ends. The CDR3 has 12 residues. CDR1 is SGHVS, CDR2 FNYEAQ, per germline.

V is TRBV7-3 and J is TRBJ2-1; D not certain. The CDR3 has 14 amino acids. CDR1 is SGHTA and CDR2 is FQGTGA in the germline V gene. V was clipped by 3 bases and J by 9 bases, with 15 bases between them. Here the CDR3 DNA reads TGTGCCAGCAGCTTGGGTTTAGAAAGCGTTGAGCAGTTCTTC. This sequence encodes CASSLGLESVEQFF.

The rearrangement joins TRBV2 to TRBJ1-5; weak D call: TRBD1 (6 bases). Germline CDR1 is SNHLY and CDR2 is FYNNEI. The CDR3 extends over 13 amino acids. V shed 6 bases and J shed 5 bases, with 11 bases lying between them. CDR3 sequence (DNA): TGTGCCAGCAGGGATACAGGGTATCAGCCCCAGCATTTT. Translation gives CASRDTGYQPQHF.

This sequence joins TRBV11-2 and TRBJ1-1; D possibly corresponds to TRBD1 (5 bases). This CDR3 spans 15 amino acids. Germline-derived CDR1 and CDR2 are SGHAT and FQNNGV. Trimming removed 1 base at V and 5 bases at J, with 14 bases between. CDR3 DNA: TGTGCCAGCAGCTTAGTCCATGGCAGGGTAACTGAAGCTTTCTTT. Residues: CASSLVHGRVTEAFF.

This clone was picked up one time. The rearrangement links TRBV10-2 to TRBJ1-2; 9 bases are a match to TRBD1. Per germline, CDR1 WSHSY and CDR2 SAAADI. The V segment lost 6 bases and the J segment 1 base; nucleotides outside the gene matches: 6. This CDR3 has 15 amino acids. In nucleotides, the CDR3 is TGCGCCAGCAGCACTGGACAGGGGCTTAACTATGGCTACACCTTC. Amino acids: CASSTGQGLNYGYTF.

The J gene is TRBJ2-1, the V gene TRBV9, with D perhaps TRBD2 (5 bases). The CDR3 consists of 16 residues. From germline, CDR1 is SGDLS and CDR2 YYNGEE. The V and J ends lost 0 bases and 3 bases respectively, with 13 bases between them. The CDR3 loop is CASSVGELVDYNEQFF. The CDR3 nucleotides are TGTGCCAGCAGCGTAGGCGAACTAGTGGACTACAATGAGCAGTTCTTC.

The chain employs TRBV9 and TRBJ2-1; no firm D call. The V and J ends lost 1 base and 3 bases respectively, with 5 bases between them. The germline CDR1 and CDR2 sequences are SGDLS and YYNGEE. The CDR3 has 13 residues. The CDR3 DNA sequence: TGTGCCAGCAGCGTAACAGACTACAATGAGCAGTTCTTC. It yields the protein CASSVTDYNEQFF.

CDR3 protein: CASSGSGPLSEQYF. The CDR3 DNA reads as TGTGCCAGCAGCGGTAGCGGCCCCCTGTCCGAGCAGTACTTC. J is TRBJ2-7 and V is TRBV11-2; possible D gene TRBD2, 6 bases. Between the trimmed V and J ends, which lost 5 bases and 6 bases, there was a span of 17 bases. There are 14 residues in the CDR3. Germline CDR1 is SGHAT and CDR2 is FQNNGV.

The chain combines TRBV18 with TRBJ2-7, with D maybe TRBD1 (6 bases). The CDR3 covers 16 residues. Trimming removed 2 bases from V and 4 bases from J, with 18 bases in between. Germline CDR1 and CDR2: KGHSH and LQKENI. The CDR3 here is CASSPREIGQNYEQYF. The CDR3 DNA reads as TGTGCCAGCTCACCAAGGGAAATAGGACAGAATTACGAGCAGTACTTC.

The gene calls are TRBV7-9 and TRBJ2-7; D gene unclear. The CDR3 covers 11 residues. Looked up from germline, CDR1 is SEHNR and CDR2 is FQNEAQ (reference sequence). V lost 2 bases and J lost 3, with 2 bases in between. CDR3 DNA: TGTGCCAGCAGCTTATACTACGAGCAGTACTTC. Amino acid sequence: CASSLYYEQYF.